The clone carrying this T cell receptor (beta chain) has a handful of counts. Its target is not known. TCRdb independently ran MiXCR on the 5' RACE reads; one entry per CDR3 protein. The sample contains around 290,000 distinct CDR3 sequences, 7.5% to 9.5% of which appear only once. This record belongs to a study of identical twins. Findings and caveats of the study: Researchers reported excess low generation probability among twin-shared out-of-frame alpha sequences.

Germline V CDR1 and CDR2: LGHDT, YNNKEL (reference sequence). Trimming stripped 0 bases from V and 0 bases from J, with 14 bases between. There are 18 residues in the CDR3. These sequences were also reported in another study, on yellow fever vaccine responses in identical twins.

The origin of this receptor is a woman aged 18-29 years in good health. V usage is TRBV3-1 and J usage is TRBJ2-2; D unclear. The sequenced sample consisted of CD8+ T cells sorted from blood. The CDR3 is CASSQDLGRPTNTGELFF. CDR3 DNA: TGTGCCAGCAGCCAAGATTTAGGTCGGCCGACGAACACCGGGGAGCTGTTTTTT.